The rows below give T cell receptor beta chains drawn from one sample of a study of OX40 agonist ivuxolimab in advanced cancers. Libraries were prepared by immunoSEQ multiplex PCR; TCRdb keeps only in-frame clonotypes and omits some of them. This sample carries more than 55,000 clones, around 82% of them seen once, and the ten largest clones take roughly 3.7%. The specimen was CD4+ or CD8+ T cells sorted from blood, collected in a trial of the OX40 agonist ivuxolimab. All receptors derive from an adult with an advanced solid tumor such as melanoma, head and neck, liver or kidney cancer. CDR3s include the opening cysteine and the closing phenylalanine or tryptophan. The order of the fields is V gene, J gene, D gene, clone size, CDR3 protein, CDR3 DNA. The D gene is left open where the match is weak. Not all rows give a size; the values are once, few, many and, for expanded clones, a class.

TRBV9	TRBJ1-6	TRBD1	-	CASSPRGRSNSPLHF	TGTGCCAGCAGCCCCAGGGGGCGAAGTAATTCACCCCTCCACTTT
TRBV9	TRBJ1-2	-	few	CASSVAGAGDGGYTF	TGTGCCAGCAGCGTAGCGGGGGCAGGGGATGGGGGCTACACCTTC
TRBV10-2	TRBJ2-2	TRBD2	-	CASSGVAGGQGTGELFF	TGCGCCAGCAGTGGGGTAGCGGGGGGGCAGGGCACCGGGGAGCTGTTTTTT
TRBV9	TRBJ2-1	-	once	CAGSRGAWNEQFF	TGTGCCGGCTCCCGGGGGGCTTGGAATGAGCAGTTCTTC
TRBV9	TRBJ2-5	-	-	CASSVEEETQYF	TGTGCCAGCAGCGTAGAAGAAGAGACCCAGTACTTC
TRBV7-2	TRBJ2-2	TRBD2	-	CASSLIGGANTGELFF	TGTGCCAGCAGCCTTATCGGGGGGGCGAACACCGGGGAGCTGTTTTTT
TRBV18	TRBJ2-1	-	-	CASSPIEGGSYNEQFF	TGTGCCAGCTCACCAATCGAGGGCGGCTCCTACAATGAGCAGTTCTTC
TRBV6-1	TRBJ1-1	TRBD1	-	CATGQGMGTEAFF	TGTGCCACCGGACAGGGAATGGGAACTGAAGCTTTCTTT
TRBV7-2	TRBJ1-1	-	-	CASSFPNTEAFF	TGTGCCAGCAGCTTCCCGAACACTGAAGCTTTCTTT
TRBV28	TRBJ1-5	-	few	CANGRGYQPQHF	TGTGCCAACGGGCGGGGGTATCAGCCCCAGCATTTT
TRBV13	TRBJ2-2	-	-	CASSFREVAGELFF	TGTGCCAGCAGCTTTAGGGAGGTGGCCGGGGAGCTGTTTTTT
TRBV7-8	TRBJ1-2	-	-	CASSLPLAGRQDGYTF	TGTGCCAGCAGCTTACCGTTGGCGGGACGGCAGGATGGCTACACCTTC
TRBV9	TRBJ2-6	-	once	CASSVYPGSGANVLTF	TGTGCCAGCAGCGTATATCCCGGCTCTGGGGCCAACGTCCTGACTTTC
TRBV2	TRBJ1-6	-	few	CASRMDSPYNSPLHF	TGTGCCAGCAGGATGGACAGTCCCTATAATTCACCCCTCCACTTT
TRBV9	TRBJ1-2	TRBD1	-	CASSGGQVRSNYGYTF	TGTGCCAGCAGCGGGGGACAGGTCAGATCTAACTATGGCTACACCTTC
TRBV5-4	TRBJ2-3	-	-	CASSLFADTQYF	TGTGCCAGCAGCTTGTTTGCAGATACGCAGTATTTT
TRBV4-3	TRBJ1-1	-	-	CASSQIGGTEAFF	TGCGCCAGCAGCCAAATAGGGGGCACTGAAGCTTTCTTT
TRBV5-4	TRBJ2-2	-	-	CASSLRWGELFF	TGTGCCAGCAGCTTGAGGTGGGGGGAGCTGTTTTTT
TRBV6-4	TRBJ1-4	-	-	CASSDLRRVEATNEKLFF	TGTGCCAGCAGTGACCTTAGACGGGTCGAGGCAACTAATGAAAAACTGTTTTTT
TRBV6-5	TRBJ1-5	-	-	CASRGLGLGGQPQHF	TGTGCCAGCAGGGGATTGGGGCTAGGGGGTCAGCCCCAGCATTTT
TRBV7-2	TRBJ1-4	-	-	CASSLARQDEKLFF	TGTGCCAGCAGCTTAGCTAGACAAGATGAAAAACTGTTTTTT
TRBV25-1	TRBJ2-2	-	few	CASSEFGIYTGELFF	TGTGCCAGCAGTGAATTCGGGATCTACACCGGGGAGCTGTTTTTT
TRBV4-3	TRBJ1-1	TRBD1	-	CASRARTGGDMNTEAFF	TGCGCCAGCAGGGCTCGGACAGGGGGCGACATGAACACTGAAGCTTTCTTT
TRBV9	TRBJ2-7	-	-	CASSVVPDPYEQYF	TGTGCCAGCAGCGTAGTCCCTGACCCCTACGAGCAGTACTTC
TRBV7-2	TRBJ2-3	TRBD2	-	CASRGTISTDTQYF	TGTGCCAGCAGAGGGACTATCAGCACAGATACGCAGTATTTT
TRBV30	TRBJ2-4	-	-	CAWGPSRNIQYF	TGTGCCTGGGGTCCTTCGAGGAACATTCAGTACTTC
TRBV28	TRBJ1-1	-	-	CATETNTEAFF	TGTGCCACCGAGACGAACACTGAAGCTTTCTTT
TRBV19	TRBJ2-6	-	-	CASSIDGSGSGANVLTF	TGTGCCAGTAGTATCGACGGGAGCGGGTCTGGGGCCAACGTCCTGACTTTC
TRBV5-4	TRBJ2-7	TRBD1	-	CASNRDSQSSSYEQYF	TGTGCCAGCAACCGGGACAGCCAATCCAGCTCCTACGAGCAGTACTTC
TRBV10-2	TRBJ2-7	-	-	CASSPLREQYF	TGCGCCAGCAGCCCCCTTCGCGAGCAGTACTTC
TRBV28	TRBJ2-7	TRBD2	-	CASSLWGLAGYVEQYF	TGTGCCAGCAGTTTATGGGGACTAGCGGGGTACGTGGAGCAGTACTTC
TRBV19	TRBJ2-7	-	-	CASSAPQGPRSYEQYF	TGTGCCAGTAGTGCCCCCCAGGGTCCCCGCTCCTACGAGCAGTACTTC
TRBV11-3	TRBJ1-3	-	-	CASSSRENSGNTIYF	TGTGCCAGCAGCTCCAGAGAGAACTCTGGAAACACCATATATTTT
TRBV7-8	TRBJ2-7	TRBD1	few	CASNYRGPYEQYF	TGTGCCAGCAACTACAGGGGGCCCTACGAGCAGTACTTC
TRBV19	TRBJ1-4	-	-	CASSQKERKLFF	TGTGCCAGTAGTCAAAAGGAGCGAAAACTGTTTTTT
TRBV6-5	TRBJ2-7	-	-	CASSSGESAYEQYF	TGTGCCAGCAGTTCCGGAGAGAGCGCCTACGAGCAGTACTTC
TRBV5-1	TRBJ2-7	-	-	CASSLGDSASRYGEQYF	TGCGCCAGCAGCTTGGGGGACTCGGCTAGCCGGTACGGTGAGCAGTACTTC
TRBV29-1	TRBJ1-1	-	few	CSSGVLTEAFF	TGCAGTTCCGGAGTGCTAACTGAAGCTTTCTTT
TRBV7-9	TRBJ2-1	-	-	CASSLPLYNEQFF	TGTGCCAGCAGCTTACCACTATACAATGAGCAGTTCTTC
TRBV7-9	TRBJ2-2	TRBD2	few	CASSLAGLAGGHNTGELFF	TGTGCCAGCAGCTTAGCCGGACTAGCGGGAGGGCATAACACCGGGGAGCTGTTTTTT
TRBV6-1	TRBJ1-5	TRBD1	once	CASSLDRGDQPQHF	TGTGCCAGCAGTCTAGACAGGGGAGATCAGCCCCAGCATTTT
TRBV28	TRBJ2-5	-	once	CASSFPASTATQYF	TGTGCCAGCAGTTTCCCGGCCTCTACGGCGACCCAGTACTTC
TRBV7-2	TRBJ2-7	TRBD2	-	CASSLSLISGDEQYF	TGTGCCAGCAGCTTAAGCCTTATTAGCGGGGACGAGCAGTACTTC
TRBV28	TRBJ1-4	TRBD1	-	CASSPTGRGTNEKLFF	TGTGCCAGCAGTCCGACAGGGAGGGGGACTAATGAAAAACTGTTTTTT
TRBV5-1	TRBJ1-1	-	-	CASSLGPGGPGDTEAFF	TGCGCCAGCAGCCTAGGCCCCGGGGGGCCAGGGGACACTGAAGCTTTCTTT
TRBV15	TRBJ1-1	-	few	CATSRDWKTEAFF	TGTGCCACCAGCAGAGATTGGAAGACTGAAGCTTTCTTT
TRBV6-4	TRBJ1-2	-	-	CASSYTDSVYGYTF	TGTGCCAGCAGTTACACGGACAGCGTCTATGGCTACACCTTC
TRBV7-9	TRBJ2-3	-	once	CASSLYREPPTDTQYF	TGTGCCAGCAGCTTATATAGAGAACCCCCCACAGATACGCAGTATTTT
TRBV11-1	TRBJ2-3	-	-	CASSLDGQLMDTQYF	TGTGCCAGCAGCTTAGATGGGCAGTTGATGGATACGCAGTATTTT
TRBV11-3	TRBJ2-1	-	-	CASSLANNEQFF	TGTGCCAGCAGCTTAGCGAATAATGAGCAGTTCTTC
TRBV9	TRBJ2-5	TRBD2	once	CASSAHLPGLAGVETQYF	TGTGCCAGCAGCGCACACCTTCCCGGACTAGCGGGAGTGGAGACCCAGTACTTC
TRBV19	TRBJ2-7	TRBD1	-	CASSRRRGQGAFYEQYF	TGTGCCAGTAGTCGTCGCAGAGGACAGGGGGCCTTCTACGAGCAGTACTTC
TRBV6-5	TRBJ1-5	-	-	CATAEFQPQHF	TGTGCCACCGCGGAGTTTCAGCCCCAGCATTTT